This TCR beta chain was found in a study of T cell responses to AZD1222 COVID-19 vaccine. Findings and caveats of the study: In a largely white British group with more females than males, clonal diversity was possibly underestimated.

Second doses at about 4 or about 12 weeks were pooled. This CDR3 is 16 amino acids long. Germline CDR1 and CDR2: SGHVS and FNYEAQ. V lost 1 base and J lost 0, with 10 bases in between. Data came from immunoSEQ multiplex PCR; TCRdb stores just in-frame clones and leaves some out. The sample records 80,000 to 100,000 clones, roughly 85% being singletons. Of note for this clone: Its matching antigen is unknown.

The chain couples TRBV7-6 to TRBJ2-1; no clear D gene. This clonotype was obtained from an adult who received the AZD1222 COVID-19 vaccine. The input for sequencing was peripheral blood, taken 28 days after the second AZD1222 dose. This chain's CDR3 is CASSLEGWSSYNEQFF. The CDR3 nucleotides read TGTGCCAGCAGCTTAGAGGGCTGGAGCTCCTACAATGAGCAGTTCTTC.